This passage covers 14 T cell receptor beta chains from one sample sequenced in a study of Graves' ophthalmopathy and Graves' hyperthyroidism. RNA transcripts provided the template for amplifying TCR beta CDR3 regions. Second-round multiplex PCR came after a first-round RT-PCR that employed HTBI primers. TCRdb reprocessed the multiplex PCR reads via MiXCR and lists one record per CDR3 protein. The table includes a few hundred thousand distinct CDR3 sequences, 35% to 40% detected once. Material: peripheral blood or thyroid tissue (not recorded which). The receptors were gathered from an adult man with Graves' hyperthyroidism.

The rearrangement joins TRBV7-9 to TRBJ1-2, with 9 bases identical to TRBD1. The germline V gene encodes CDR1 SEHNR and CDR2 FQNEAQ (reference sequence). This CDR3 contains 18 residues. Losses at the gene ends were 4 bases for V and 4 bases for J; bases not matched to a gene: 16. The CDR3 here is CASSSYKGGTGTSYGYTF. In nucleotides, the CDR3 is TGTGCCAGCAGCTCGTATAAAGGGGGGACAGGGACGTCCTATGGCTACACCTTC.

Ten or more counts support this clonotype. The chain uses TRBV29-1 and TRBJ1-5; D is uncertain. CDR1 is SQVTM, CDR2 ANQGSEA, per germline. The CDR3 totals 13 residues. Deletions cut 5 bases from V and 3 bases from J, with 11 bases between. CDR3 region: CSVSTSPNQPQHF. CDR3 nucleotide sequence: TGCAGCGTTTCGACGTCCCCCAATCAGCCCCAGCATTTT.

This clonotype occurred a few times. The chain has TRBV7-8 and TRBJ2-3, with a weak D call TRBD2 (7 bases). This CDR3 comprises 16 residues. Between the trimmed V and J ends, which lost 4 bases and 6 bases, there was a span of 20 bases. Germline V gene sequence: CDR1 SGHVS, CDR2 FQNEAQ. DNA for the CDR3: TGTGCCAGCAGCTCCGCGACTAGCATTACAGGGGATACGCAGTATTTT. Residues: CASSSATSITGDTQYF. Complete variable domain (other parts from reference TRBV7-8 and TRBJ2-3): GAGVSQSPRYKVAKRGQDVALRCDPISGHVSLFWYQQALGQGPEFLTYFQNEAQLDKSGLPSDRFFAERPEGSVSTLKIQRTQQEDSAVYLCASSSATSITGDTQYFGPGTRLTVL.

The genes are TRBV19 and TRBJ2-1, with D possibly called TRBD1 or TRBD2 (5 bases each). Trimming cost V 9 bases and J 11 bases, with 17 bases left between them. Germline V gene data show CDR1 as LNHDA and CDR2 as SQIVND (reference sequence). The CDR3 is made up of 12 amino acids. CDR3 coding DNA: TGTGCCAGCACCTTACCTTCGGGGCAGCAGTTCTTC. Protein sequence: CASTLPSGQQFF.

Only one count was recorded for this clonotype. The genes are TRBV7-9 and TRBJ2-7; TRBD1 might be the D (6 bases). The CDR3 length is 14 residues. Trimming took off 0 bases at V and 7 bases at J, with 13 bases between the two ends. Germline V CDR1 and CDR2: SEHNR, FQNEAQ (reference sequence). CDR3 bases: TGTGCCAGCAGCTTAGCGGCAGGGGATGATGAGCAGTACTTC. Its protein product is CASSLAAGDDEQYF.

J is TRBJ1-5 and V is TRBV15, with D possibly TRBD1 on 5 matching bases. Germline lookup yields CDR1 LNHNV and CDR2 YYDKDF (reference sequence). V lost 3 bases, J lost 9 bases, and 18 bases lay in between. The CDR3 loop spans 15 amino acids. CDR3 DNA sequence: TGTGCCACCAGCAGCTTGTGGGTGACAGTCACGCCCCAGCATTTT. This codes for CATSSLWVTVTPQHF.

In its sample, this clonotype was seen many times. The V gene is TRBV19, the J gene TRBJ2-2; D not resolved. The CDR3 spans 13 residues. The germline V gene encodes CDR1 LNHDA and CDR2 SQIVND (reference sequence). V lost 7 bases and J 0 bases, leaving 6 bases between the germline ends. The CDR3 bases are TGTGCCAGTACGCCGGCGAACACCGGGGAGCTGTTTTTT. Amino acid sequence: CASTPANTGELFF.

The chain carries TRBV30 and TRBJ2-2, with a possible D match to TRBD2 (6 bases). V lost 7 bases to trimming and J lost 2 bases, with 11 bases between them. Germline V gene data show CDR1 as GTSNPN and CDR2 as SVGIG (reference sequence). The CDR3 spans 13 residues. The CDR3 nucleotides read TGTGCCTTTTCCGGGAGAAACACCGGGGAGCTGTTTTTT. This gives the protein CAFSGRNTGELFF.

In this sample, this clonotype turned up once. This chain joins TRBV7-3 and TRBJ1-6; D is unclear. CDR3 length: 14 amino acids. Trimming shortened V by 9 bases and J by 4 bases, and 13 bases separated the two germline ends. The V gene's germline CDR1 is SGHTA and CDR2 FQGTGA. This CDR3 is CASRGRYYNSPLHF. For the CDR3, the DNA is TGTGCCAGTAGAGGGCGGTATTATAATTCACCCCTCCACTTT.

The sample holds many counts of this clonotype. This chain joins TRBV7-9 and TRBJ1-5; D possibly corresponds to TRBD1 (6 bases). Germline assignment: CDR1 SEHNR and CDR2 FQNEAQ (reference sequence). Trimming removed 4 bases from V and 4 bases from J, with 14 bases in between. The CDR3 covers 15 residues. In DNA form, the CDR3 reads TGTGCCAGCAGCTCTGACAGGCAAGGGAATCAGCCCCAGCATTTT. Translated, it gives CASSSDRQGNQPQHF.

This clonotype was counted ten times or more. The chain couples TRBV7-2 to TRBJ2-7, with unresolved D. CDR1 and CDR2 (germline): SGHTA, FQGNSA. V was trimmed by 6 bases and J by 6 bases, leaving 24 bases between them. The length of the CDR3 is 16 residues. CDR3 protein: CASSLQPTSTVREQYF. The CDR3, as DNA: TGTGCCAGCAGTCTTCAACCCACCTCTACAGTTCGCGAGCAGTACTTC. The variable domain in full, completed from reference TRBV7-2 and TRBJ2-7, reads GAGVSQSPSNKVTEKGKDVELRCDPISGHTALYWYRQSLGQGLEFLIYFQGNSAPDKSGLPSDRFSAERTGGSVSTLTIQRTQQEDSAVYLCASSLQPTSTVREQYFGPGTRLTVT.

This clonotype was observed at least ten times. This rearrangement joins TRBV12-3 or TRBV12-4 to TRBJ1-5; no clear D gene. The length of the CDR3 is 14 residues. The ends were cut back, 5 bases at V and 5 bases at J, with 13 bases in the middle. The CDR3 spells CASSLQRSYQPQHF. The CDR3 nucleotides are TGTGCCAGCAGTCTACAGCGGTCTTATCAGCCCCAGCATTTT.

The table lists this clonotype with many counts. The V gene is TRBV20-1, the J gene TRBJ1-6; unclear D gene. V lost 0 bases to trimming and J lost 1 base, with 10 bases between them. Germline V gives CDR1 DFQATT, CDR2 SNEGSKA (reference sequence). CDR3 length: 16 residues. CDR3 residues: CSARDSEGSYNSPLHF. Here the CDR3 DNA reads TGCAGTGCTAGAGATTCGGAGGGTTCCTATAATTCACCCCTCCACTTT.

This clonotype was observed at least ten times. The chain couples TRBV7-6 to TRBJ1-4; D is unclear. The germline V and J ends were trimmed by 1 base and 6 bases, with 9 bases remaining between them. The CDR3 consists of 14 residues. Looked up from germline, CDR1 is SGHVS and CDR2 is FNYEAQ. CDR3 sequence reads: CASSLGGFHEKLFF. In DNA form, the CDR3 reads TGTGCCAGCAGCTTAGGGGGTTTTCATGAAAAACTGTTTTTT.